The sequence of this T cell receptor (beta chain) was determined in a study of memory CD4+ T cells and cytomegalovirus serostatus (dated by TCRdb to the late 2010s). As for the study more broadly: The roughly 35 healthy Belgian adults in the cohort included 9 who were CMV seropositive and around 25 who were CMV seronegative. The study sequenced CD4+ memory TCRbeta repertoires of a Belgian cohort with known cytomegalovirus serostatus to replicate a published TCR-based CMV serostatus classifier.

Note on this clone: It lacks a known antigen. No base qualities exist here, and no much larger clone lies one base off it.

A FACSAria II was used to sort memory CD4+ T cells, defined as single viable CD3+CD4+CD8-CD45RO+ cells. CMV serostatus was determined with a Roche Elecsys assay detecting serum IgG against CMV pp150, pp28, p38 and p52. After thawing, total CD4+ T cells were enriched by positive selection with CD4 magnetic microbeads. The samples came from a different study that was designed specifically to examine the CD4+ T cell memory repertoire. Following standard operating procedures, peripheral blood mononuclear cells were isolated and cryopreserved, while serum was kept at -80 degrees C. Staining used CD3-PerCP (BW264/56), CD4-APC (RPA-T4), CD45RO-PE (UCHT1) and CD8-Pacific Orange (3B5) antibodies, with Sytox blue excluding non-viable cells. Study-level results and caveats: For CMV serostatus prediction, a median bootstrapped AUC of 0.95 was reached with the original framework, and a median bootstrapped AUC of about 0.89 was reached with a US-trained random forest. The original-framework classifier achieved a median bootstrapped AUC of approximately 0.96 with a 95% CI of 0.76-1.00 on the Belgian cohort. Only CD4+CD45RO+ memory cells were sequenced, unlike the original study, which covered naive and memory CD4+ and CD8+ populations. Among the 150 to 200 previously reported CMV-associated TCRbeta sequences, 67 showed up in the CD4+ memory repertoires, with each one found in between one and five individuals. The results were read as suggesting that the CMV-associated TCR signature is, for the most part, present in the CD4+ memory repertoire.

The germline V gene (reference sequence) provides CDR1 MNHNY and CDR2 SVGAGI. There are 14 amino acids in the CDR3, from cysteine to phenylalanine inclusive. The sequence is cut down to CDR3 DNA, 42 bases in frame from base 1. The V end loses 6 bases and the J end loses 5 bases, and a stretch of 13 bases separates them. Genomic DNA was extracted from sorted cells with the Quick-DNA Microprep Kit. Amplification of TCRbeta DNA was done with the immunoSEQ hsTCRbeta kit, following the protocol from the manufacturer. An Illumina MiSeq instrument was used to sequence the TCRbeta libraries. Turning to the authors' computational methods: Following removal of out-of-frame sequences, around 2.4 million distinct TCRbeta sequences were retained, with an average of around 67,000 per individual. Each individual was scored by the count of 150 to 200 previously reported CMV-associated TCRbeta sequences and the total productive distinct TCRbeta count. A beta-binomial model was reimplemented in Python, and random forests from scikit-learn, run with default parameters, were trained on data from the US cohort. Classifier performance on the Belgian cohort was reported as the median AUC with percentile confidence intervals calculated over 10,000 bootstrap iterations. TCRdb provides this immuneACCESS table in a form limited to in-frame rearrangements. Some clones are lacking; in checked studies, under half of them reflect an unresolved V gene, and why the rest are absent is not known. V and J calls and clone size are as listed in that table; D and trimming were resolved from the DNA. A total of tens of thousands of clones appear in this sample, around four fifths of them only once. The top ten hold less than 0.8% of the sample.

Sequencing input: memory CD4+ T cells from blood. This sequence originates from an adult in good health and CMV-seronegative. Some clones in this sample may be carry-over from other donors' samples. The sequence is built from TRBV6-6 and TRBJ1-4, with the identity of the D gene unclear. The CDR3 region has the sequence CASSRPIRNEKLFF. In nucleotides, the sequence is TGTGCCAGCAGCCGACCTATCCGGAATGAAAAACTGTTTTTT.